This T cell receptor beta chain is from a study of CD8+ T cells in alopecia areata. Whole-study findings and limits: Numerous clones, expanded in lesions, remained in scalp and blood during tofacitinib. Especially in alopecia totalis/universalis, lesional scalp showed greater clonality than normal scalp did. Scalp samples also contribute reads from the resident alphabeta T cells found in normal skin.

The treatment here: oral pan-JAK inhibitor, 5-10 mg twice daily. RNA extraction was followed by reverse transcription into cDNA, which acted as the sequencing template. Libraries were prepared by immunoSEQ multiplex PCR; TCRdb keeps only in-frame clonotypes and omits some of them. This table holds fewer than 250,000 clones, 45% to 65% found once. A single count supports this clone. What it binds is unknown. Per germline, CDR1 LNHNV and CDR2 YYDKDF (reference sequence). This CDR3 comprises 15 residues. V lost 1 base and J lost 4, with 13 bases in between. The starting material was CD4+ T cells sorted from blood, obtained at week 4, from a patient treated with tofacitinib. The source is a human donor with alopecia areata. V usage is TRBV15 and J usage is TRBJ1-2; weak D call: TRBD1 (5 bases). CDR3 bases: TGTGCCACCAGCAGAGGGGGGACGGCAATCTATGGCTACACCTTC. Translated: CATSRGGTAIYGYTF.